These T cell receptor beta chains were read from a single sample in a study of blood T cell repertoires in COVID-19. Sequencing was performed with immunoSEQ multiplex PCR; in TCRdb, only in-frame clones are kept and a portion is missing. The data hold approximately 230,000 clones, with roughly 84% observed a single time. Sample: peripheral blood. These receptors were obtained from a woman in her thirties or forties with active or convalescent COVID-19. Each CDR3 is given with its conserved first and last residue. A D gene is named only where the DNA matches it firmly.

cdr3_aa: CASRSYRVSYGYTF; cdr3_nt: TGTGCCAGCAGATCTTACAGGGTATCCTATGGCTACACCTTC; d_call: -; j_call: TRBJ1-2; v_call: TRBV7-9
cdr3_aa: CASSLDGVTDTQYF; cdr3_nt: TGTGCCAGCAGCTTAGATGGAGTTACAGATACGCAGTATTTT; d_call: -; j_call: TRBJ2-3; v_call: TRBV7-7
cdr3_aa: CASRGQGVYNQPQHF; cdr3_nt: TGTGCCAGCAGGGGACAGGGGGTTTATAATCAGCCCCAGCATTTT; d_call: TRBD1; j_call: TRBJ1-5; v_call: TRBV11-3
cdr3_aa: CASTGSTGRAEKLFF; cdr3_nt: TGTGCCAGTACCGGATCGACAGGACGGGCTGAAAAACTGTTTTTT; d_call: -; j_call: TRBJ1-4; v_call: TRBV19
cdr3_aa: CASSFTGANSGANVLTF; cdr3_nt: TGTGCCAGCAGCTTTACAGGGGCTAACTCTGGGGCCAACGTCCTGACTTTC; d_call: TRBD1; j_call: TRBJ2-6; v_call: TRBV7-9
cdr3_aa: CASSLGGQVGTEAFF; cdr3_nt: TGCGCCAGCAGCTTGGGGGGACAGGTTGGCACTGAAGCTTTCTTT; d_call: TRBD1; j_call: TRBJ1-1; v_call: TRBV5-1
cdr3_aa: CSARDDSYTF; cdr3_nt: TGCAGTGCTAGAGATGACAGCTACACCTTC; d_call: -; j_call: TRBJ1-2; v_call: TRBV20-1
cdr3_aa: CASSPGGRNMNTEAFF; cdr3_nt: TGTGCCAGCAGCCCCGGGGGTCGGAACATGAACACTGAAGCTTTCTTT; d_call: -; j_call: TRBJ1-1; v_call: TRBV7-9
cdr3_aa: CASSDPSAGVDGYTF; cdr3_nt: TGTGCCAGCAGTGACCCGTCGGCAGGCGTGGATGGCTACACCTTC; d_call: -; j_call: TRBJ1-2; v_call: TRBV6-1
cdr3_aa: CAWRTGALYTF; cdr3_nt: TGTGCCTGGAGAACAGGGGCGCTCTACACCTTC; d_call: TRBD1; j_call: TRBJ1-2; v_call: TRBV30
cdr3_aa: CASSERGAGRSSYEQYF; cdr3_nt: TGTGCCAGCAGTGAACGAGGGGCGGGGAGGAGCTCCTACGAGCAGTACTTC; d_call: -; j_call: TRBJ2-7; v_call: TRBV25-1
cdr3_aa: CASSVRVAGGPETQYF; cdr3_nt: TGTGCCAGCAGCGTACGCGTAGCGGGGGGGCCGGAGACCCAGTACTTC; d_call: TRBD2; j_call: TRBJ2-5; v_call: TRBV9